This T cell receptor beta chain was captured by sequencing in a study of T cell responses to AZD1222 COVID-19 vaccine (dated by TCRdb to the early 2020s). Looking at the study overall: Because spike-specific TCR depth and breadth did not differ between the two schedules, AZD1222 recipients who got a second dose at roughly 4 weeks were pooled with those who got a second dose at roughly 12 weeks. Trial participants were enrolled into age subgroups of 18-55, 56-69 and 70-plus years, which contained 148, 28 and 57 TCR-sequenced participants, respectively. TCR sequencing was performed for some 250 trial participants, of whom 207 were given two doses of AZD1222 and around 25 were given two doses of MenACWY control vaccine. Beyond this particular receptor, the publication reports: Because no day 14 peak-response samples were available, repertoires were characterized only after the peak T cell response. Epitopes outside the regions mutated in the B.1.351 and B.1.1.7 variants were reportedly recognized by nearly half of the unique spike-specific TCRs. Spike-specific TCR breadth and depth rose significantly after two AZD1222 doses compared with day 0 and with MenACWY recipients. Vaccine-associated CD4 TCRs spanned the whole spike protein, with dominant responses in regions 160-218 and 743-854. Most participants were white British and females outnumbered males, and the authors suggested that clonal diversity may have been underestimated. In the small 56-69-year group, the increase in depth fell short of significance, most likely because of low power. Conclusions about previously exposed vaccinees are limited because only a handful of AZD1222 recipients were SARS-CoV-2 seropositive at baseline.

The time point label for this specimen denotes: baseline before first vaccination. Samples from vaccinated people were obtained from the UK trials COV001 and COV002, which included a single-blind randomized controlled phase 2/3 trial of AZD1222 (ChAdOx1 nCoV-19) in healthy adults. For TCRbeta chain sequencing, PBMC samples from trial participants were taken at day 0 and at day 28 after the second dose. The CDR3 regions of human TCRbeta chains were analyzed by immunosequencing. In the source study's methods: Repertoire TCRs were checked for matches against a reference library of SARS-CoV-2-specific TCRs that had been generated using the MIRA antigen-specificity platform. Breadth was defined as the fraction of unique TCRs that were SARS-CoV-2-associated, and depth was defined as the fraction of total T cells that were SARS-CoV-2-associated. Each spike-specific TCR was assigned to its reactive spike region and to a CD4 or CD8 class using the MIRA data. Log10-transformed breadth and depth values were compared by one-way ANOVA with Sidak's multiple comparisons tests. TCRdb limited this immuneACCESS table to in-frame rearrangements with V and J called. A share of clones is missing; checked studies link under half to unresolved V genes, and the rest is unexplained. Clonal size and the V and J genes are those of that table, whereas D and trimming came from the DNA. The sample data list around 100,000 clones, and 88% of these were observed just once. The ten largest clonotypes hold under 2% of the sample.

Remarks on this clone: Its antigen specificity is not known. No much larger clonotype is one base removed from it; base qualities were not supplied.

The TCR originated in an adult in good health. Source: peripheral blood, taken on day 0 of AZD1222 vaccination.

The nucleotide sequence reads TGTGCCATCAGCCCGGGACAGGGGAGGAGAGAGCAGTACTTC. Translation gives CAISPGQGRREQYF. In this chain, TRBV10-3 is recombined with TRBJ2-7, and TRBD1 aligns with 10 junction nucleotides. From its cysteine to its phenylalanine, the CDR3 spans 14 amino acids. Just the 42-base CDR3 DNA is kept, in frame starting at base 1. V is cut back by 6 bases and J by 7 bases, with 9 bases in the junction unmatched. Reading the germline V gene gives CDR1 ENHRY and CDR2 SYGVKD.